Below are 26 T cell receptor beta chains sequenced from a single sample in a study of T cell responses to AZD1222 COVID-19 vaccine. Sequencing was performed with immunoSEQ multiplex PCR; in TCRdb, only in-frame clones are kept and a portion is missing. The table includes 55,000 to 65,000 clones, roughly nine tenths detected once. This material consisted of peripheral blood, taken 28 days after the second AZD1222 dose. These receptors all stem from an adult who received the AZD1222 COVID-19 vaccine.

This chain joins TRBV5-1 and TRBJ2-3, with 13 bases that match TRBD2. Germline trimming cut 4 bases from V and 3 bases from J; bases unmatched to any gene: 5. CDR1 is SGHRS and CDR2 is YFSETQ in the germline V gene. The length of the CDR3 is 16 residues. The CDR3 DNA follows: TGCGCCAGCAGCCAGACTAGCGGGGGGTTAACAGATACGCAGTATTTT. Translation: CASSQTSGGLTDTQYF.

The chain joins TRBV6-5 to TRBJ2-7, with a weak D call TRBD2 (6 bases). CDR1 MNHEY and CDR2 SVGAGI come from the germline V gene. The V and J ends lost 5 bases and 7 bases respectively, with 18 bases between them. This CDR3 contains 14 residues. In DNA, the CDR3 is TGTGCCAGCAGTCACCCGAGCGGAGGGCGAGAGCAGTACTTC. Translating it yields CASSHPSGGREQYF.

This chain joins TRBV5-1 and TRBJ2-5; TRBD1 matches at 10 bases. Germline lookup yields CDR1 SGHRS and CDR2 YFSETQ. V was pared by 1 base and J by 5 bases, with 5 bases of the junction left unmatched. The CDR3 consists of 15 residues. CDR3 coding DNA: TGCGCCAGCAGCTTGCGACAGGGGGCTGGGGAGACCCAGTACTTC. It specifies CASSLRQGAGETQYF.

The CDR3: CASNGGQRTYEQYF. The CDR3 nucleotides are TGTGCCAGCAACGGGGGACAGAGAACCTACGAGCAGTACTTC. The chain carries TRBV28 and TRBJ2-7, with D perhaps matching TRBD1 (7 bases). This CDR3 is built from 14 residues. V lost 7 bases and J 2 bases, leaving 15 bases between the germline ends. CDR1 and CDR2 (germline): MDHEN, SYDVKM.

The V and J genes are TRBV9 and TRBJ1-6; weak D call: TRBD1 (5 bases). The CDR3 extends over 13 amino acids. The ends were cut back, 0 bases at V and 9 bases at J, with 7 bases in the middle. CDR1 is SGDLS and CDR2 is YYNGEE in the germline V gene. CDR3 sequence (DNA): TGTGCCAGCAGCGTAGGGAGGGGTTCACCCCTCCACTTT. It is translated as CASSVGRGSPLHF.

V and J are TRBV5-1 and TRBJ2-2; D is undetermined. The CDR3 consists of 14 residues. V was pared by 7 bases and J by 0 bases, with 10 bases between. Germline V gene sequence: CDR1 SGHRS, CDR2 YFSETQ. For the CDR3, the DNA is TGCGCCAGCGAGGCACCCTCGAACACCGGGGAGCTGTTTTTT. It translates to CASEAPSNTGELFF.

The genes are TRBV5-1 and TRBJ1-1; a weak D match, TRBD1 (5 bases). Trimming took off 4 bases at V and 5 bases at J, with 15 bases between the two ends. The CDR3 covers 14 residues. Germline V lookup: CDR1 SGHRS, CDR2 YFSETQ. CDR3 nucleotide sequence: TGCGCCAGCAGCCCCGGGGGGGTTGGGACTGAAGCTTTCTTT. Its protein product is CASSPGGVGTEAFF.

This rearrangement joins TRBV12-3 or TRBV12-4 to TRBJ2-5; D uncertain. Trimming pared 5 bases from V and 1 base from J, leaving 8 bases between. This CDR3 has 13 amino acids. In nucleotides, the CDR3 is TGTGCCAGCAGTCCAGGAACCCAAGAGACCCAGTACTTC. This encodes CASSPGTQETQYF.

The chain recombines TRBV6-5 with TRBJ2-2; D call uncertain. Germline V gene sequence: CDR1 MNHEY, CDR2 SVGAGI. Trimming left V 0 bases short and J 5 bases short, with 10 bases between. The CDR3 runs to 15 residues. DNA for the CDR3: TGTGCCAGCAGTTACTCCACAGTTAGAACCGGGGAGCTGTTTTTT. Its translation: CASSYSTVRTGELFF.

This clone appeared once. The CDR3 protein is CASSQGTGPSYEQYF. The CDR3, as DNA: TGTGCCAGCAGTCAAGGGACAGGTCCCTCCTACGAGCAGTACTTC. The chain uses TRBV7-9 and TRBJ2-7; 8 bases are shared with TRBD1. Germline CDR1 SEHNR, CDR2 FQNEAQ (reference sequence). The J segment lost 0 bases and the V segment lost 6 bases, leaving 7 bases of the junction unmatched. The CDR3 is 15 residues long.

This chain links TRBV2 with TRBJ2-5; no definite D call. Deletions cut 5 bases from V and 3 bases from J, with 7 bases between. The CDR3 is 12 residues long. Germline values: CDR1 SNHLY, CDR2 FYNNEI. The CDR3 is CASSRFEETQYF. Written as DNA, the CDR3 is TGTGCCAGCAGTCGATTTGAAGAGACCCAGTACTTC.

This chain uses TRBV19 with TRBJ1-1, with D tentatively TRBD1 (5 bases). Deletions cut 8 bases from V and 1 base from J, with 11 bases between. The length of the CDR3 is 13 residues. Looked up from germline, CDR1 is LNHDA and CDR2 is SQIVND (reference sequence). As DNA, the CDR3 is TGTGCCAGTTCGGGACTGGGGAACACTGAAGCTTTCTTT. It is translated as CASSGLGNTEAFF.

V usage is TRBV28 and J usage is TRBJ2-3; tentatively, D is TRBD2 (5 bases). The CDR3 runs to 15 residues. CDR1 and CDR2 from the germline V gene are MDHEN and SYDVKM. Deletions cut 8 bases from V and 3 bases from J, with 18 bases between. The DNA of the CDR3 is TGTGCCAGCCGGGGTGGAAGCCGTAGAACAGATACGCAGTATTTT. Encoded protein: CASRGGSRRTDTQYF.

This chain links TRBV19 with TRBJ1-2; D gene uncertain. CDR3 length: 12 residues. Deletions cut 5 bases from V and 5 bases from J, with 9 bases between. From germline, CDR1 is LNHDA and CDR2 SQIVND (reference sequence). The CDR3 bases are TGTGCCAGTAGTTACAGTCGATATGGCTACACCTTC. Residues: CASSYSRYGYTF.

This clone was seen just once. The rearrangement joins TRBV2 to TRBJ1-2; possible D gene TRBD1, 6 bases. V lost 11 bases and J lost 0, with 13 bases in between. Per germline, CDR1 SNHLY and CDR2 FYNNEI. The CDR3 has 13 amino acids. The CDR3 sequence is CAGGDTTNYGYTF. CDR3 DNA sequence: TGTGCCGGGGGGGACACAACTAACTATGGCTACACCTTC. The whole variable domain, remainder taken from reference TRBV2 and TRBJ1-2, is EPEVTQTPSHQVTQMGQEVILRCVPISNHLYFYWYRQILGQKVEFLVSFYNNEISEKSEIFDDQFSVERPDGSNFTLKIRSTKLEDSAMYFCAGGDTTNYGYTFGSGTRLTVV.

The CDR3 DNA sequence: TGCAGCGTGGCCGACTTGTCGGGGACTCTTTTCGAGCAGTACTTC. Amino acid sequence: CSVADLSGTLFEQYF. This rearrangement joins TRBV29-1 to TRBJ2-7, with D possibly TRBD2 on 6 matching bases. V gave up 6 bases and J gave up 6 bases, with 24 bases separating them. CDR3 length: 15 residues. The germline CDR1 and CDR2 sequences are SQVTM and ANQGSEA.

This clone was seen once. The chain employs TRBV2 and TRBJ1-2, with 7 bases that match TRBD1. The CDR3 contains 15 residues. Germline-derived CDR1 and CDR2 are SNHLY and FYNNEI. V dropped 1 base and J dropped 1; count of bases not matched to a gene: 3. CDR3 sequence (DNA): TGTGCCAGCAGTGAAGGGGCAGGGGGTAACTATGGCTACACCTTC. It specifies CASSEGAGGNYGYTF.

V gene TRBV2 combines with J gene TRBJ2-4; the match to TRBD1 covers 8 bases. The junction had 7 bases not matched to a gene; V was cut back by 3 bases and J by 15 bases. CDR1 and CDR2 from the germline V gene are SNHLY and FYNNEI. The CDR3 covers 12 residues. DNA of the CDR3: TGTGCCAGCAGTGAGACCCGGGACAGGCGGTACTTC. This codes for CASSETRDRRYF.

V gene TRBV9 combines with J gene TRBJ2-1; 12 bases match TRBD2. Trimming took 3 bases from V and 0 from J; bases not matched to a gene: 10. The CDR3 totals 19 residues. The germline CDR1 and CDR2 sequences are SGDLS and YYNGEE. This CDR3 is CASSAGLAGRISSYNEQFF. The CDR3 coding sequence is TGTGCCAGCAGCGCCGGACTAGCGGGACGAATAAGCTCCTACAATGAGCAGTTCTTC.

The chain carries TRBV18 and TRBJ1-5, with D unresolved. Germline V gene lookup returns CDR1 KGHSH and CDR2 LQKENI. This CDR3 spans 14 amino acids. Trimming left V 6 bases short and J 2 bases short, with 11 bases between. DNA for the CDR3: TGTGCCAGCTCGCCCGGAAGGGGCAATCAGCCCCAGCATTTT. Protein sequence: CASSPGRGNQPQHF.

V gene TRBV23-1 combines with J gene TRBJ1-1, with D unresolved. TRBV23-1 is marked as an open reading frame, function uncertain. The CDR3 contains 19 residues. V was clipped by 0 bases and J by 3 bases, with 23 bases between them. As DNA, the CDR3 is TGCGCCAGCAGTCAATCGCGGCCTCTCCCCGGAGCGGCTTACACTGAAGCTTTCTTT. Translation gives CASSQSRPLPGAAYTEAFF.

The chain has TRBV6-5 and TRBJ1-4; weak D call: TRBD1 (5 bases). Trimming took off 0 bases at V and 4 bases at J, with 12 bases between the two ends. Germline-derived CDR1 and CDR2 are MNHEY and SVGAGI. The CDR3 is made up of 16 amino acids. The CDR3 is CASSYSGRIDNEKLFF. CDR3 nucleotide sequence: TGTGCCAGCAGTTACTCGGGACGGATTGATAATGAAAAACTGTTTTTT.

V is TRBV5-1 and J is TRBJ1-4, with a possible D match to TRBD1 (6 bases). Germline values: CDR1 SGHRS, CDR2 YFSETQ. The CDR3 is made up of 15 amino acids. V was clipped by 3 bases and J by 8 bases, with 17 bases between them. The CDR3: CASSWGSRGGEKLFF. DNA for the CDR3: TGCGCCAGCAGCTGGGGATCCCGAGGGGGGGAAAAACTGTTTTTT. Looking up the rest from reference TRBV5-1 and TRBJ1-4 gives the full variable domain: KAGVTQTPRYLIKTRGQQVTLSCSPISGHRSVSWYQQTPGQGLQFLFEYFSETQRNKGNFPGRFSGRQFSNSRSEMNVSTLELGDSALYLCASSWGSRGGEKLFFGSGTQLSVL.

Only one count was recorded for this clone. The chain's CDR3 is CASSQGTVSPAQYF. The CDR3 DNA reads as TGCGCCAGCAGCCAAGGGACAGTTTCCCCGGCCCAGTACTTC. The V and J genes are TRBV4-3 and TRBJ2-5, with D possibly TRBD1 on 6 matching bases. V was pared by 1 base and J by 9 bases, with 15 bases between. This CDR3 spans 14 amino acids. CDR1 and CDR2 (germline): LGHNA, YSLEER.

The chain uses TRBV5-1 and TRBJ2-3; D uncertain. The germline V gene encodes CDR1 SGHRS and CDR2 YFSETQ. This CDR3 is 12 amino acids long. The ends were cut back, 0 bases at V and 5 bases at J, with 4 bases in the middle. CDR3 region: CASSLGEDTQYF. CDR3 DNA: TGCGCCAGCAGCTTGGGGGAAGATACGCAGTATTTT. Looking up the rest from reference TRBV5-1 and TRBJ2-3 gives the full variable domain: KAGVTQTPRYLIKTRGQQVTLSCSPISGHRSVSWYQQTPGQGLQFLFEYFSETQRNKGNFPGRFSGRQFSNSRSEMNVSTLELGDSALYLCASSLGEDTQYFGPGTRLTVL.

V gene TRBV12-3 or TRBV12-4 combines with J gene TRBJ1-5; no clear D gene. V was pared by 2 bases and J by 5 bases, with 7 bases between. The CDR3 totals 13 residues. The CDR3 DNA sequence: TGTGCCAGCAGTTTAAACAGCGATCAGCCCCAGCATTTT. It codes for CASSLNSDQPQHF.